The 10 T cell receptor beta chains in this list originate from one sample, sequenced in a study of CD8 T cells in ankylosing spondylitis. In TCRdb, the 5' RACE reads were re-called with MiXCR into one record per CDR3 protein. This sample carries 90,000 to 120,000 distinct CDR3 sequences, about 25% of them seen once, and the ten largest clones take more than 9%. The specimen was synovial fluid, either unsorted or a sorted T cell fraction (not recorded which). All receptors derive from a male donor with ankylosing spondylitis.

The chain joins TRBV27 to TRBJ1-5; possible D gene TRBD1, 5 bases. Germline lookup yields CDR1 MNHEY and CDR2 SMNVEV (reference sequence). Trimming cost V 2 bases and J 4 bases, with 15 bases left between them. The length of the CDR3 is 16 residues. The CDR3 DNA is TGTGCCAGCAGTTTACGGTGGGGACGGGGAAATCAGCCCCAGCATTTT. Translating it yields CASSLRWGRGNQPQHF.

The V gene is TRBV20-1, the J gene TRBJ2-1; 8 nucleotides agree with TRBD2. Germline assignment: CDR1 DFQATT and CDR2 SNEGSKA (reference sequence). This CDR3 has 15 amino acids. The V segment lost 6 bases and the J segment 5 bases; nucleotides outside the gene matches: 12. For the CDR3, the DNA is TGCAGTGCACACGAAACTAGCGGTCTCCACAATGAGCAGTTCTTC. Its translation: CSAHETSGLHNEQFF.

This clonotype was detected a few times. This chain connects TRBV20-1 to TRBJ2-1, with D hard to call. The germline V and J ends were trimmed by 3 bases and 5 bases, with 11 bases remaining between them. Germline V gene sequence: CDR1 DFQATT, CDR2 SNEGSKA (reference sequence). There are 13 residues in the CDR3. Here the CDR3 DNA reads TGCAGTGCTAGCCAACAAATTAACAATGAGCAGTTCTTC. Translated: CSASQQINNEQFF.

This sequence joins TRBV28 and TRBJ1-2, with unresolved D. V shed 3 bases and J shed 2 bases, with 10 bases lying between them. CDR1 and CDR2 from the germline V gene are MDHEN and SYDVKM. The CDR3 consists of 14 residues. DNA for the CDR3: TGTGCCAGCAGTTTGCCCCAGGAGAACTATGGCTACACCTTC. This codes for CASSLPQENYGYTF.

This chain uses TRBV6-2 or TRBV6-3 with TRBJ2-7; 9 bases line up with TRBD1. J lost 0 bases, V lost 6 bases, and 6 bases had no gene match. The CDR3 consists of 15 residues. Germline lookup yields CDR1 MNHEY and CDR2 SVGEGT. This CDR3 reads CASSPGQGYSYEQYV. In DNA, the CDR3 is TGTGCCAGCAGCCCGGGACAGGGCTACTCCTACGAGCAGTACGTC.

This clonotype was detected a few times. A junction end diverges from the germline sequence, so it may reflect a read error. The CDR3 region is CSARPMGQAAWGNQPQHF. DNA for the CDR3: TGTAGTGCTAGGCCGATGGGACAGGCGGCTTGGGGCAATCAGCCCCAGCATTTT. V gene TRBV20-1 combines with J gene TRBJ1-5; TRBD1 matches at 8 bases. The length of the CDR3 is 18 residues. Looked up from germline, CDR1 is DFQATT and CDR2 is SNEGSKA (reference sequence).

This chain links TRBV3-1 with TRBJ1-2; no definite D call. CDR1 is LGHDT and CDR2 is YNNKEL in the germline V gene (reference sequence). This CDR3 comprises 13 residues. Trimming shortened V by 1 base and J by 5 bases, and 8 bases separated the two germline ends. CDR3: CASSQVQKYGYTF. The CDR3 DNA follows: TGTGCCAGCAGCCAAGTACAAAAGTATGGCTACACCTTC.

This clonotype was seen only a few times. As DNA, the CDR3 is TGCGCCAGCAGCTTGGGATCCTATAATTCACCCCTCCACTTT. This sequence encodes CASSLGSYNSPLHF. V is TRBV5-1 and J is TRBJ1-6; no firm D call. The CDR3 length is 14 residues. The germline V gene has CDR1 SGHRS and CDR2 YFSETQ. V lost 0 bases to trimming and J lost 1 base, with 2 bases between them.

The rearrangement links TRBV20-1 to TRBJ2-1; tentatively, D is TRBD2 (5 bases). The germline V gene has CDR1 DFQATT and CDR2 SNEGSKA (reference sequence). The CDR3 extends over 14 amino acids. V lost 3 bases and J lost 0, with 9 bases in between. CDR3 DNA: TGCAGTGCTAGGAGGGATTACTCCTACAATGAGCAGTTCTTC. Amino acid sequence: CSARRDYSYNEQFF.

There are many counts of this clonotype. The rearrangement uses TRBV20-1 and TRBJ2-1; 8 bases are shared with TRBD2. The CDR3 runs to 17 residues. Germline V gene lookup returns CDR1 DFQATT and CDR2 SNEGSKA (reference sequence). Losses at the gene ends were 3 bases for V and 6 bases for J; bases not matched to a gene: 16. CDR3 residues: CSASSSEEAGVPNEQFF. The CDR3 nucleotides read TGCAGTGCTAGCAGTTCCGAGGAAGCGGGAGTGCCCAATGAGCAGTTCTTC.